This T cell receptor beta chain came from a study of blood T cell repertoires in COVID-19. At the level of the study: Researchers got acute and convalescent COVID-19 samples from the United States, Italy and Spain. In each case, the material was cDNA or gDNA derived from T cells, B-cell-depleted T cells, or PBMCs.

In the source study's methods: Quantification of nucleated cells was approximated via reference gene primer amplification. Assay used: immunoSEQ multiplex PCR; TCRdb lists only in-frame clones, some missing. The V and J calls and clone size come from that table; D and trimming were worked out from the DNA. The sample includes about 220,000 clones, around 81% seen only once; the top ten take 7.2%. The germline gives CDR1 SGHNT, CDR2 YYREEE (reference sequence). The CDR3 runs to 14 residues. V was cut by 2 bases and J by 8 bases, with 13 bases left in between. Material: peripheral blood. This sequence originates from a woman in her sixties or seventies with acute or convalescent COVID-19. The chain uses TRBV5-4 and TRBJ1-4, with a possible D match to TRBD1 (6 bases). CDR3 nucleotide sequence: TGTGCCAGCAGCTTTGATCCGGGGGGCGAAAAACTGTTTTTT. It translates to CASSFDPGGEKLFF.